This record covers a single T cell receptor (beta chain). Its antigen is unknown. Base-call qualities are not available, and no considerably larger clone is one nucleotide away. The cohort consisted of 600 or so healthy bone marrow donors. At the time of sampling, every cohort member was nominally healthy, though immune exposures that went unrecorded were likely present. The donor was CMV seropositive and was included in the group of 290 or so seropositive cohort members. A peripheral blood sample was provided by each donor, and peripheral blood mononuclear cells were used for TCR beta sequencing. Genomic DNA was extracted from the blood cell samples with the Qiagen DNeasy Blood Extraction Kit. Library preparation employed the immunoSEQ multiplex PCR assay. The multiplex PCR relied on a mix of 60 forward primers for TCR Vbeta segments and 13 reverse primers for TCR Jbeta segments. Amplification of the CDR3 region of rearranged TCR beta genes was performed with a multiplex PCR assay on genomic DNA. On the Illumina HiSeq System, the amplified TCR beta libraries were sequenced as 87-base-pair reads. The paper's processing steps were these. A later analysis tallied around 82 million unique TCR beta chains across the 700 or so repertoires, and about 12 million of those chains were shared by two or more donors. Raw reads were error-corrected and collapsed into unique sequences by a nearest-neighbor algorithm in which closely related sequences were merged to remove PCR and sequencing errors. CDR3 sequences were aligned to IMGT reference sequences to assign V, D and J gene segments. For a sequence to be retained, a match of at least six nucleotides to both a V gene segment and a J gene segment was required. Rearrangements were classified as productive when the CDR3 lacked stop codons and remained in frame with V and J, and all other rearrangements were classified as non-productive. CDR3 was defined by IMGT convention, running from the second conserved V-encoded cysteine to the conserved J-encoded phenylalanine. The earlier analysis of approximately 500 of the donors excluded sequences that lacked an unambiguous match to a single V gene segment. In an earlier analysis of 450 to 750 of the donors, a V segment was called functional when productive rearrangements were above 56.7%, and segregating when the standard deviation between donors exceeded 5%. A statistical classification framework was developed to diagnose cytomegalovirus status using the catalog of TCR beta chain sequences. In a later analysis, TCR nucleotide sequences were compared against IMGT/GENE-DB human TR gene sequences so that V and J genes could be assigned. In a later analysis, CDR3 sequences and most-parsimonious VDJ recombination scenarios were assigned using the TCRdist pipeline. A later analysis defined each TCR beta chain by its CDR3 amino acid sequence plus V-gene family, and excluded reads lacking a unique V-gene family. As a way to deal with suspected cross-contamination and a sequencing artifact, a later analysis dropped under 600 nucleotide sequences that were highly shared and had low generation probability. For each public chain, a later analysis derived a clonal expansion index from normalized ranks of inferred template counts within each repertoire. In a later analysis, generation probabilities were computed using a VDJ recombination model fitted to out-of-frame rearrangements, and the results were checked against IGoR. In a later analysis, hypergeometric tests were used to score TCR-TCR, TCR-HLA and TCR-CMV co-occurrence, with a repertoire-size bias correction applied to TCR pairs. In a later analysis, false discovery rates were estimated by permuting HLA or CMV assignments 20 times. In a later analysis, co-occurring TCRs were grouped with DBSCAN, and TCRdist sequence similarity was added when clustering was performed within HLA-allele-positive subsets. Repertoires with fewer than 30,000 or more than 120,000 public chains, plus five repertoires with anomalous nucleotide sharing, were excluded from co-occurrence clustering. The table comes from immuneACCESS by way of TCRdb, which keeps in-frame sequences with V and J called. Part of the clones is missing from these tables; in studies checked, under half for an unresolved V gene and the rest for unknown reasons. From that table come the V and J calls and clone size; the DNA was used to work out D and trimming. Within this sample are some 120,000 clones, with over 60% of them counted one time only. The ten biggest clones cover 11% of the sample.

This specimen belongs to a study of cytomegalovirus exposure and HLA in healthy donors (dated by TCRdb to the late 2010s). Context from the whole study: According to an earlier analysis of a few hundred of the donors, some 180 million T cells yielded 100 million or so unique TCR beta sequences and about 300 Gb of sequence data. Class I and class II HLA loci were covered by the typing at four-digit resolution. The study aimed to test whether cataloging public T cell receptors could reveal signatures of past pathogen exposure. The later analysis used no new phenotypic data to find candidate immune exposures, relying instead on TCR beta sequences and their occurrence across donors. To predict cytomegalovirus infection status, the study combined high-throughput TCR immunosequencing, statistical association of individual TCRs with disease status, and machine learning. Along with the roughly 670-subject first cohort, a separate validation cohort of over 90 different subjects was used. An earlier analysis of around 540 of the donors applied high-throughput TCR beta sequencing to assess whether each TCR beta V gene segment acted as functional or pseudogenic. The number of donors typed differed by locus, with 629-630 for A, B, C, DRB1 and DQB1, roughly 550 for DQA1, about 610 for DPA1, and roughly 450 for DPB1. Genome-wide SNP genotypes for about three fifths of the roughly 670 donors were used in a later genetic analysis, which treated that subset as a discovery cohort. About 300 gigabases of sequencing data and 70 million to 100 million unique TCR sequences were included in an early release covering several hundred HLA-typed donors. On average, about 200,000 unique TCR beta nucleotide sequences were sequenced per donor among about 400 genotyped donors of the cohort, with roughly 20% of those sequences being non-productive. In a later analysis, previously published TCR beta repertoires from 550 to 700 donors were re-analyzed and high-resolution HLA genotyping was added so that TCR occurrence patterns could be studied. Of the approximately 370 genotyped donors, approximately 81% were placed in the genetic ancestry cluster associated with self-reported Caucasian donors. Roughly five DR-DQ haplotypes were handled as single units for association and clustering because linkage in the cohort was strong. The study used immunosequencing to profile the T cell repertoires of some 600 subjects and linked those repertoires to cytomegalovirus serostatus. Every discovery cohort repertoire had been produced on one sequencing platform. Donor age, sex, ethnicity and CMV serostatus were compiled together with the repertoire data. The research as a whole found: When HLA alleles, especially DR and DQ, strongly co-occurred, TCR associations were difficult to assign to individual alleles. A later analysis associated 17,000 or so TCR beta sequences with specific HLA alleles at a false discovery rate of 0.05. Linkage disequilibrium might explain the correlated functional status among segregating V segments, but an unknown experimental factor could not be ruled out. In vitro tests confirmed that a few of the cytomegalovirus-associated TCR beta chains recognize cytomegalovirus antigens. The only immune exposure information available for the cohort was CMV serostatus. Because some donors lacked HLA typing at each locus, the association tests relied only on the typed subset. Compared with the approximately 600-donor mean, donors in an Asian-associated ancestry cluster had fewer N-insertions in productive TCRs, according to a later genetic analysis. Roughly uniform sequencing depth across donors was assumed in presence/absence analyses, although this assumption may not hold. Most TCR sequences were observed very rarely across donors, whereas some public TCRs were present in many individuals. According to a later analysis, TCR association rates differed among HLA loci, with DRB1 alleles showing the most associated TCRs and HLA-C alleles showing the fewest. Seventeen rarely observed V segments, including chromosome 9 orphons, were excluded from the earlier analysis of almost 600 of the donors because counts were too low. In an earlier analysis of fewer than 700 of the donors, most TCR beta V segments appeared in productive rearrangements about 87% or about 30% of the time, broadly matching IMGT annotations. Because the 87-base-pair reads could not distinguish some IMGT-functional V segments, including TRBV6-2 and TRBV6-3, those segments were excluded. According to a later analysis, most CMV-associated TCR beta chains appeared to be HLA-restricted, and the HLA associations seemed to be driven largely by CMV exposure. In a later analysis, HLA-associated TCR beta chains were found to be more clonally expanded and to have lower generation probabilities than equally common non-associated chains. A further reported finding was that TCR beta sequences accurately predicted the HLA-A and HLA-B alleles for most subjects in the first cohort. The study listed approximately 150 TCR beta chains as associated with cytomegalovirus. It was suggested by the authors that the approach could potentially be generalized to other disease states and immunological phenotypes. The classifier was reported to diagnose cytomegalovirus status with high specificity and sensitivity in both the original and validation cohorts. A later analysis reported that several top co-occurrence clusters appeared linked to parvovirus B19, influenza, CMV and Epstein-Barr virus. V-gene and J-gene trimming of TCR beta chains was associated with a missense DCLRE1C variant in a later genetic analysis, and the association was replicated in an independent cohort. A group of highly shared sequence variants was considered likely to be a technical artifact of the sequencing pipeline. In this cohort, only TCR beta chains were sequenced, and detectable features were limited by the absence of alpha or paired-chain data.

V gives up 3 bases and J gives up 1 base, and the segment between their germline ends measures 7 bases. From cysteine to phenylalanine, the CDR3 is 14 amino acids long. The kept DNA is CDR3 alone, 42 bases in frame from the first base. CDR1 and CDR2, per the germline V gene, are SGHVS and FQNEAQ. Recombination connected TRBV7-8 to TRBJ1-3; the D segment could be TRBD1, given 5 matching bases. This sequence was found in a middle-aged man in good health and CMV-seropositive. Sequencing was carried out using PBMCs. The sequence in DNA is TGTGCCAGCAGCTTTGGGGGGTCTGGAAACACCATATATTTT. It codes for CASSFGGSGNTIYF.